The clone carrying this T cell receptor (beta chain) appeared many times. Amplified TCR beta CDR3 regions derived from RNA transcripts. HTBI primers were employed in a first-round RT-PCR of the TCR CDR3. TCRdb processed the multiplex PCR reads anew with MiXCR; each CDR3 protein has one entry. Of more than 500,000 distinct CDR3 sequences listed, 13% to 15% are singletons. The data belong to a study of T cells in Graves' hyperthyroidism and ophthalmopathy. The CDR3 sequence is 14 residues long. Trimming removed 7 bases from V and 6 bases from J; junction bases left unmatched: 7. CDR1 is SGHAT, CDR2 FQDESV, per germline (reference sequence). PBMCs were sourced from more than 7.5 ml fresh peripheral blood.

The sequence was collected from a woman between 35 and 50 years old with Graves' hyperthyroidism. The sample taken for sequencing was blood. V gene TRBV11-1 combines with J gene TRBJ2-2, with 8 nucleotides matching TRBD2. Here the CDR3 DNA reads TGTGCCAGCACGACCGGGAGGGGGTCCGGGGAGCTGTTTTTT. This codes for CASTTGRGSGELFF.